Listed below are T cell receptor beta chains from one sample, sequenced in a study of vaccination effects on CD4 cells after COVID-19. Repertoires were generated with immunoSEQ multiplex PCR, while TCRdb's copy carries only in-frame clones and drops some. The sample records around 11,000 clones, 74% being singletons. Antigens for these TCRs are unknown. The sequences come from CD4+ T cells from PBMCs cultured with HCoV-229E spike peptides, collected before COVID-19 vaccination. Receptor source: a human donor who received a COVID-19 vaccine. Each CDR3 is given with its conserved first and last residue. The D gene is left open where the match is weak. Some rows mark clone size as missing; the rest say once, few, many or name a class of expanded clone.

J	D	size	V	DNA	CDR3
TRBJ1-6	TRBD1	few	TRBV7-8	TGTGCCAGCAGCTTTTCTGACAGGGGGCAATCACCCCTCCACTTT	CASSFSDRGQSPLHF
TRBJ1-1	TRBD1	NA	TRBV29-1	TGCAGCACCAGACAGGGCCTACTGAACACTGAAGCTTTCTTT	CSTRQGLLNTEAFF
TRBJ1-1	NA	NA	TRBV6-5	TGTGCCAGCAGTTACGGTTTTGGGGGGGGAGCTTTCTTT	CASSYGFGGGAFF
TRBJ1-6	NA	NA	TRBV12-3/TRBV12-4	TGTGCCAGCAGGGGTGCGGATTCACCCCTCCACTTT	CASRGADSPLHF
TRBJ2-4	NA	NA	TRBV7-2	TGTGCCAGCAGCTTAGGACCCAAGGACATTCAGTACTTC	CASSLGPKDIQYF
TRBJ1-6	TRBD1	NA	TRBV7-2	TGTGCCAGCAGCTTAGCGACAGGGGGGAGGAATTCACCCCTCCACTTT	CASSLATGGRNSPLHF
TRBJ1-1	NA	NA	TRBV4-1	TGCGCCAGCAGCCAAGATGGGGGGACTGAAGCTTTCTTT	CASSQDGGTEAFF
TRBJ2-1	TRBD2	NA	TRBV2	TGTGCCAGCAGTGACCCTGGGACTAGCGGGAGGGAAAATGAGCAGTTCTTC	CASSDPGTSGRENEQFF
TRBJ1-2	NA	NA	TRBV25-1	TGTGCCAGCAGTGAAGGAGAACAGAGCCCCTATGGCTACACCTTC	CASSEGEQSPYGYTF
TRBJ2-3	NA	once	TRBV29-1	TGCAGCGTTGAAGATCGGTTAGCCACCCAAACAGATACGCAGTATTTT	CSVEDRLATQTDTQYF
TRBJ1-6	NA	few	TRBV29-1	TGCAGCGTTGAATATCGGGATTCCATCCACTTT	CSVEYRDSIHF
TRBJ1-4	TRBD1	NA	TRBV19	TGTGCCAGTCAAGGGGGGACAGGGACTGAAAAACTGTTTTTT	CASQGGTGTEKLFF
TRBJ2-6	TRBD2	once	TRBV29-1	TGCAGCGTTGTTCCTAGCGGCCTCTCTGGGGCCAACGTCCTGACTTTC	CSVVPSGLSGANVLTF
TRBJ1-2	NA	NA	TRBV5-8	TGTGCCAGCAGCTTGGTTGGGGTCTATGGCTACACCTTC	CASSLVGVYGYTF
TRBJ1-1	NA	NA	TRBV29-1	TGCAGCGTTGTTCTCGGGGGGGCCCGGGGGGCTTTCTTT	CSVVLGGARGAFF
TRBJ1-1	TRBD1	once	TRBV28	TGTGCCAGCAGTTTGCCGACAGGGGGCCCCACTGAAGCTTTCTTT	CASSLPTGGPTEAFF
TRBJ2-1	TRBD1	NA	TRBV4-1	TGCGCCAGCAGCCCTCTGACAGGGGGCAATGAGCAGTTCTTC	CASSPLTGGNEQFF
TRBJ2-7	NA	NA	TRBV4-1	TGCGCCAGCAGCCAAGTAGGCCTATCCCAGTACTTC	CASSQVGLSQYF
TRBJ1-2	NA	NA	TRBV28	TGTGCCAGCAGTTTCCCCAGGACAGCCTATGGCTACACCTTC	CASSFPRTAYGYTF
TRBJ1-1	NA	NA	TRBV4-1	TGCGCCAGCAGCCTGGGACTCACCGAAGCTTTCTTT	CASSLGLTEAFF
TRBJ2-7	NA	NA	TRBV2	TGTGCCAGCAGTGATGGGACGGGATCCTACGAGCAGTACTTC	CASSDGTGSYEQYF
TRBJ2-1	NA	once	TRBV27	TGTGCCAGCAGTTTGGCGGGCTACTACAATGAGCAGTTCTTC	CASSLAGYYNEQFF